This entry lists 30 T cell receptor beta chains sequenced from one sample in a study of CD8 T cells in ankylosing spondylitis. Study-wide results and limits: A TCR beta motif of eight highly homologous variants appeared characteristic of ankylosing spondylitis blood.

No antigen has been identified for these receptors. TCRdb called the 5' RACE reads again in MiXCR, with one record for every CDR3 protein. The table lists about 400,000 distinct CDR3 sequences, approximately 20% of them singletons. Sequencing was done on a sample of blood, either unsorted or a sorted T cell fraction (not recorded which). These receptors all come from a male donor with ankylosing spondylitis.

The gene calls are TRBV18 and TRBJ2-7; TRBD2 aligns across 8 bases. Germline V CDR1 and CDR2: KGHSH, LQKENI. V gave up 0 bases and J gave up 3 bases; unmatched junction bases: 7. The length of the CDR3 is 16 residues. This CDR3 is CASSPPVGRANYEQYF. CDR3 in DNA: TGTGCCAGCTCACCACCGGTCGGGAGGGCAAACTACGAGCAGTACTTC.

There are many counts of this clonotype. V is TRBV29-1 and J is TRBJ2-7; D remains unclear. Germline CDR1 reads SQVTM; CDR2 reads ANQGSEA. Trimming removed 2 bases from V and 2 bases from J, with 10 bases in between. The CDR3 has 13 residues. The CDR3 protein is CSVEIELPYEQYF. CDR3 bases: TGCAGCGTTGAAATCGAGTTGCCCTACGAGCAGTACTTC.

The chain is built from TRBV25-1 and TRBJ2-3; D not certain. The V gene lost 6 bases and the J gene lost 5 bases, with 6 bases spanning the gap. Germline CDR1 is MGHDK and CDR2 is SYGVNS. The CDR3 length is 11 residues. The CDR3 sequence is CASRVGDTQYF. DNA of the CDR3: TGTGCCAGCAGAGTGGGAGATACGCAGTATTTT.

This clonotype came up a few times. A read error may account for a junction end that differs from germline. The DNA for the CDR3 is TGTGCCAGCAGCCGCTACCCGGGACTAGCGGGAGTCTCGCTCTTC. Its translation: CASSRYPGLAGVSLF. The rearrangement uses TRBV7-2 and TRBJ2-1, with TRBD2 matching over 14 bases. This CDR3 region has 15 residues. Germline V lookup: CDR1 SGHTA, CDR2 FQGNSA.

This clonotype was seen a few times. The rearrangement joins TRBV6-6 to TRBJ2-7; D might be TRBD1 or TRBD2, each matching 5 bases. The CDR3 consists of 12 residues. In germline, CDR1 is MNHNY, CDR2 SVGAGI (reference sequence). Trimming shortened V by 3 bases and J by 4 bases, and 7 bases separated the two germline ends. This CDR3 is CASSYWGYEQYF. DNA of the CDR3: TGTGCCAGCAGTTATTGGGGGTACGAGCAGTACTTC.

CDR3 DNA sequence: TGTGCCAGCAGTGTTACGTCCAGCGGCAATGAGCAGTTCTTC. Amino acids: CASSVTSSGNEQFF. This chain joins TRBV2 and TRBJ2-1; D is possibly TRBD2 (5 bases). The CDR3 spans 14 residues. CDR1 is SNHLY and CDR2 is FYNNEI in the germline V gene. V lost 4 bases, J lost 6 bases, and 13 bases lay in between.

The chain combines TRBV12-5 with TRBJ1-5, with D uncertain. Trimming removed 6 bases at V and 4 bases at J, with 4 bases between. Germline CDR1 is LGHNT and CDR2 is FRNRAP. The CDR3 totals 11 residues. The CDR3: CASGLNQPQHF. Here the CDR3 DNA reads TGTGCTAGTGGGCTAAATCAGCCCCAGCATTTT. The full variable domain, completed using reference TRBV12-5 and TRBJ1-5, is DARVTQTPRHKVTEMGQEVTMRCQPILGHNTVFWYRQTMMQGLELLAYFRNRAPLDDSGMPKDRFSAEMPDATLATLKIQPSEPRDSAVYFCASGLNQPQHFGDGTRLSIL.

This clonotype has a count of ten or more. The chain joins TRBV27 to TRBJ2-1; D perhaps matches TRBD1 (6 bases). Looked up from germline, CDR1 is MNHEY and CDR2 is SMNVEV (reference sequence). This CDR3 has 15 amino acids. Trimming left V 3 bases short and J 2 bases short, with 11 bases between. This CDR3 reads CASSLMGTTYNEQFF. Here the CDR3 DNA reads TGTGCCAGCAGTTTGATGGGGACAACCTACAATGAGCAGTTCTTC.

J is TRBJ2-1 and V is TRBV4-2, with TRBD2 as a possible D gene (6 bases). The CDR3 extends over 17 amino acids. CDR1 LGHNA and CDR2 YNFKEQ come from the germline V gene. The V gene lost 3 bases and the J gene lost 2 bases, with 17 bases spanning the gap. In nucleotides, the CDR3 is TGTGCCAGCAGCCACCGGCTCGGGAGAGATACCTACAATGAGCAGTTCTTC. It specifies CASSHRLGRDTYNEQFF.

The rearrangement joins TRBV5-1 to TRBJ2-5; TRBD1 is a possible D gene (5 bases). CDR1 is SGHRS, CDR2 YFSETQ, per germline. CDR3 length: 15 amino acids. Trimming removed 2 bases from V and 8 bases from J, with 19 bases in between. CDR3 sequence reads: CASSFDGHKSETQYF. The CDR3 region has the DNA TGCGCCAGCAGCTTTGACGGACACAAGAGTGAAACCCAGTACTTC.

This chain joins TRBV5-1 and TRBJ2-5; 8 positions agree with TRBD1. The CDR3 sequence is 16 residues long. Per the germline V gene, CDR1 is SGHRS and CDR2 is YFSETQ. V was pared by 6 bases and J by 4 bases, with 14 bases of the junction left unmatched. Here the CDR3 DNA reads TGCGCCAGCAAGCGCCTACCCTCCAGGGGGCGAGAGACCCAGTACTTC. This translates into CASKRLPSRGRETQYF.

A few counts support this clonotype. The CDR3: CASRDSSNEKLFF. The CDR3 coding sequence is TGTGCCAGCAGGGACAGCTCTAATGAAAAACTGTTTTTT. V gene TRBV6-2 or TRBV6-3 combines with J gene TRBJ1-4, with a possible D match to TRBD1 (6 bases). CDR3 length: 13 amino acids. The germline gives CDR1 MNHEY, CDR2 SVGEGT. The V end lost 6 bases, the J end lost 3 bases, and 8 bases lay between the germline ends.

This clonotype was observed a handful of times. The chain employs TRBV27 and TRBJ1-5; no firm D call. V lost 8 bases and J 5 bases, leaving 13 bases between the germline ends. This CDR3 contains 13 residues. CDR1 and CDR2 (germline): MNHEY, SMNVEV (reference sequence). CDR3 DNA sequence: TGTGCCAGCGGCAAGGGAGGCGATCAGCCCCAGCATTTT. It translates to CASGKGGDQPQHF.

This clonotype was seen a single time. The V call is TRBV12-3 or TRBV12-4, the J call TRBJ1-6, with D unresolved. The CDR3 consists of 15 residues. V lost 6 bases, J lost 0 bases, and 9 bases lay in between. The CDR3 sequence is CASRNRSSYNSPLHF. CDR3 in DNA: TGTGCCAGCAGGAACAGAAGCTCCTATAATTCACCCCTCCACTTT.

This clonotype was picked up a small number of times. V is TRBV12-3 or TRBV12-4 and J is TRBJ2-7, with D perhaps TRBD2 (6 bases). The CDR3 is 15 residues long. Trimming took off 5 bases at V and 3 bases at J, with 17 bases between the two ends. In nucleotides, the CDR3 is TGTGCCAGCAGTCTCCGACTTGGGGGGAACTACGAGCAGTACTTC. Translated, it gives CASSLRLGGNYEQYF.

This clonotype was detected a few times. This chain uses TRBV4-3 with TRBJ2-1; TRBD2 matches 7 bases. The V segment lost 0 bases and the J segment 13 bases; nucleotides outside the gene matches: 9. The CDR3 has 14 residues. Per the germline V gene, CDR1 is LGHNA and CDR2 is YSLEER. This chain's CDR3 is CASSQDTAGTGQFF. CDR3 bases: TGCGCCAGCAGCCAAGATACAGCGGGGACCGGACAGTTCTTC.

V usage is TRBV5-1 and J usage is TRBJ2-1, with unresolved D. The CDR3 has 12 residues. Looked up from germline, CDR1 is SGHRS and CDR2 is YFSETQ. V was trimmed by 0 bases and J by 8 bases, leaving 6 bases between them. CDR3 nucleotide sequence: TGCGCCAGCAGCTTGGTCCGGCATGAGCAGTTCTTC. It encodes CASSLVRHEQFF. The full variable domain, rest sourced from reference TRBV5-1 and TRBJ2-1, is KAGVTQTPRYLIKTRGQQVTLSCSPISGHRSVSWYQQTPGQGLQFLFEYFSETQRNKGNFPGRFSGRQFSNSRSEMNVSTLELGDSALYLCASSLVRHEQFFGPGTRLTVL.

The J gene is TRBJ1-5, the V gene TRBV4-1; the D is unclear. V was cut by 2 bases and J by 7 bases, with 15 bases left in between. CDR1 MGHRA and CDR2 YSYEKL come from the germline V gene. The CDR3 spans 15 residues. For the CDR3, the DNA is TGCGCCAGCAGCCAAAACGGAGCTCAATGGCAGCCCCAGCATTTT. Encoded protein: CASSQNGAQWQPQHF.

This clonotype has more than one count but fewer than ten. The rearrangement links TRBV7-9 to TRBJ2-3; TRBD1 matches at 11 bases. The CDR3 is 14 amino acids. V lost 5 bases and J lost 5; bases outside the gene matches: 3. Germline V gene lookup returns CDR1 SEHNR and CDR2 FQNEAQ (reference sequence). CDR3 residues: CASSRTGGLDTQYF. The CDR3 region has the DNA TGTGCCAGCAGCCGGACAGGGGGCTTAGATACGCAGTATTTT.

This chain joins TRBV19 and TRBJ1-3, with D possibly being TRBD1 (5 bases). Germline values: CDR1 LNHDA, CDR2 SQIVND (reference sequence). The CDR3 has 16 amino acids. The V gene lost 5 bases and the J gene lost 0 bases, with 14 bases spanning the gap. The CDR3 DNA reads TGTGCCAGTAGTGGGGGACCCCAACTCTCTGGAAACACCATATATTTT. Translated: CASSGGPQLSGNTIYF.

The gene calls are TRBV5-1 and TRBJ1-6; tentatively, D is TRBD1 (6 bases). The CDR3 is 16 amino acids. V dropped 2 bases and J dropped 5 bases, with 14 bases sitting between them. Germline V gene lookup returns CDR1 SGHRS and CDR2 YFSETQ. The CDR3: CASSFAPGGDNSPLHF. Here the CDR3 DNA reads TGCGCCAGCAGCTTTGCACCTGGGGGCGATAATTCACCCCTCCACTTT.

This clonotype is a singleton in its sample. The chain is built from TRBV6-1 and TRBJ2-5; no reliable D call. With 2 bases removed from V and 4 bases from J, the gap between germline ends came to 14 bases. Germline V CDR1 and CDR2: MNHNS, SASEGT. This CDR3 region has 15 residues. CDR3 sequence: CASSEQPSILETQYF. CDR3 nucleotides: TGTGCCAGCAGTGAACAGCCTAGTATTTTAGAGACCCAGTACTTC.

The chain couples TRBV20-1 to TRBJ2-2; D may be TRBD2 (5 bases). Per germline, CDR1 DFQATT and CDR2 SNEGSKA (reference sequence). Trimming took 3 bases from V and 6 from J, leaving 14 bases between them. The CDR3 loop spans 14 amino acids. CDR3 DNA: TGCAGTGCTAGGAGGGAGCAAGTCGCCGGGGAGCTGTTTTTT. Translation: CSARREQVAGELFF.

The CDR3 DNA reads TGTGCCAGCCGACGGCCAGGACTGAGAGAGAGGCCCCAGCATTTT. Its translation is CASRRPGLRERPQHF. The chain has TRBV6-2 or TRBV6-3 and TRBJ1-5; no reliable D call. The CDR3 has 15 amino acids. Germline loops: CDR1 MNHEY, CDR2 SVGEGT. V gave up 8 bases and J gave up 9 bases, with 23 bases separating them.

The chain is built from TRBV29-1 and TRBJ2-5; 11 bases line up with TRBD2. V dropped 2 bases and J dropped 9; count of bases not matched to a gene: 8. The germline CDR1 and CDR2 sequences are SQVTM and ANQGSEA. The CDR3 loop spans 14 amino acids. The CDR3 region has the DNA TGCAGCGTTGAAAGGACCGGGACTAGCGGATCCCAGTACTTC. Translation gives CSVERTGTSGSQYF.

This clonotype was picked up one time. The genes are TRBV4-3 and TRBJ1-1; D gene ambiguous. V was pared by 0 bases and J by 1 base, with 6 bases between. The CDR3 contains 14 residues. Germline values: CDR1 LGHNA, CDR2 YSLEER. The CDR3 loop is CASSQDRQNTEAFF. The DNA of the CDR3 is TGCGCCAGCAGCCAAGATAGGCAGAACACTGAAGCTTTCTTT.

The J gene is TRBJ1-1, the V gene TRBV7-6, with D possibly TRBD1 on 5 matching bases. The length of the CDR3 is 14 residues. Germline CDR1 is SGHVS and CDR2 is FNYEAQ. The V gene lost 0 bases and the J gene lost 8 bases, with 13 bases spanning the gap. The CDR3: CASSLAPTVTEAFF. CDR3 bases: TGTGCCAGCAGCTTAGCCCCGACAGTAACGGAAGCTTTCTTT.

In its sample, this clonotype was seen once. The DNA of the CDR3 is TGCAGTGCTAGGGGGCGGGCTAATGAAAAACTGTTTTTT. This encodes CSARGRANEKLFF. This chain uses TRBV20-1 with TRBJ1-4; D is possibly TRBD1 (5 bases). Trimming pared 3 bases from V and 3 bases from J, leaving 8 bases between. The CDR3 spans 13 residues. Germline CDR1 is DFQATT and CDR2 is SNEGSKA (reference sequence).

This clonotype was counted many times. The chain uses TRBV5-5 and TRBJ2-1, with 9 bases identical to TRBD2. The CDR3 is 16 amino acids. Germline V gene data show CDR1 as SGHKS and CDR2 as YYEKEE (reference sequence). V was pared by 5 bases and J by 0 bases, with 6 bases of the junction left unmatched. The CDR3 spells CASSSAGGTSYNEQFF. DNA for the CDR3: TGTGCCAGCAGTTCCGCGGGGGGGACCTCCTACAATGAGCAGTTCTTC.

The CDR3 spells CSASLGRDEQYF. CDR3 nucleotide sequence: TGCAGTGCTAGCCTGGGTCGGGACGAGCAGTACTTC. This rearrangement joins TRBV20-1 to TRBJ2-7; the D is unclear. Germline CDR1 reads DFQATT; CDR2 reads SNEGSKA (reference sequence). This CDR3 contains 12 residues. Trimming shortened V by 3 bases and J by 5 bases, and 11 bases separated the two germline ends.